This T cell receptor beta chain was documented in a study of siplizumab effects on memory and regulatory T cells. This CDR3 region has 13 residues. Trimming took off 2 bases at V and 0 bases at J, with 6 bases between the two ends. The V gene's germline CDR1 is SGDLS and CDR2 YYNGEE. About 9.8 x 10^4 TCR templates per sample were sequenced. Using immunoSEQ multiplex PCR, the repertoire was profiled, and TCRdb retains in-frame clones only, with some absent. The sample yields about 62,000 clones, 79% seen once. As concerns this clone: Its antigen is still unknown.

Study-level points and caveats: Naive T cell populations appeared to exhibit greater diversity than memory cells and appeared to be major alloresponse contributors. The drug siplizumab significantly decreased the alloreactive sequences that could be traced to unstimulated CD4+ memory cells.

Where three donor pairs were concerned, the unstimulated naive, memory, effector memory and TEMRA subsets underwent sequencing. The genes are TRBV9 and TRBJ2-7, with a tentative D call TRBD2 (5 bases). The receptor was derived from a human donor in good health. Sequencing was carried out using memory CD4+ T cells sorted from blood. CDR3 sequence (DNA): TGTGCCAGCAGCGTGAGCGGCTCCTACGAGCAGTACTTC. It specifies CASSVSGSYEQYF.